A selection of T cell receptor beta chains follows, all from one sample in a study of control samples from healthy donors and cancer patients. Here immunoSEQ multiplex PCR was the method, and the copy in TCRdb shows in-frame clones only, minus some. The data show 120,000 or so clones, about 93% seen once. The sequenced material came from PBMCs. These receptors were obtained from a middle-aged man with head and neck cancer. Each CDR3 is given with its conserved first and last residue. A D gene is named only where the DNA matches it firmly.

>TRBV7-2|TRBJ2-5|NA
CASSGSGHQETQYF
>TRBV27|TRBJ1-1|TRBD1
CASSSGQGRTEAFF
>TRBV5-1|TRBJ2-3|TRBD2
CASSPTSGGATDTQYF
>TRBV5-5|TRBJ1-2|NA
CASSLWNRVGGYTF
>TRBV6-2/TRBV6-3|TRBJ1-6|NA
CASSYKTYLSGGRGSPLHF
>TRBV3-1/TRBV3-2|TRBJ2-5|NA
CASSPRVDAGETQYF
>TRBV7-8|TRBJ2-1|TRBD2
CASTPHVSGGSNEQFF
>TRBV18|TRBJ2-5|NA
CASSLLGRGTQETQYF
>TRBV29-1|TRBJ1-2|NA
CSVEQGSGHGYTF
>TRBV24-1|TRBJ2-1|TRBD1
CATSDSRQGFVNEQFF
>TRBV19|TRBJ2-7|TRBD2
CASRGGATYEQYF
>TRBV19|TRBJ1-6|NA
CASSTWANSPLHF
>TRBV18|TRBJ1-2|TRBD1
CASSPTGGQGARNGYTF
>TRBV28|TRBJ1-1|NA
CASRWGGGRAFF
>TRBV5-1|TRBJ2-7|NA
CASSLGPLGGMYEQYF
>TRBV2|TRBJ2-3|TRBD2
CASSNSGTSGGGPRYF
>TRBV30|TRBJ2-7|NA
CAWSVLTGPSYEQYF
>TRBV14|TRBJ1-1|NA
CASSPRTGTRNTEAFF
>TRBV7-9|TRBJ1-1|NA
CASSSYYRNTEAFF
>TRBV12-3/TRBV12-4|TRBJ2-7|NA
CASSLGYRPQYF
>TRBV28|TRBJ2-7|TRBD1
CASGTQGPHEQYF